This note documents a single T cell receptor beta chain sequence. Its cognate antigen is unknown. This CDR3 spans 13 amino acids. Between the trimmed V and J ends, which lost 5 bases and 7 bases, there was a span of 14 bases. In germline, CDR1 is SGHTA, CDR2 FQGNSA. Systemic immunosuppression or a history of autoimmune disease excluded patients. This sample was included in a study of OX40 agonist ivuxolimab in advanced cancers. Broader study findings: Antigen specificity was not determined for the expanded peripheral T cells.

TCRdb's table, derived via immunoSEQ multiplex PCR, lists solely in-frame clones and lacks some. The table includes approximately 58,000 clones, roughly 79% detected once. The genes are TRBV7-2 and TRBJ1-2, with D perhaps matching TRBD1 (5 bases). The material sequenced was CD4+ or CD8+ T cells sorted from blood, taken in a trial of the OX40 agonist ivuxolimab. The TCR sequence derives from an adult with an advanced solid tumor such as melanoma, head and neck, liver or kidney cancer. CDR3 sequence: CASSHPGVGGYTF. In DNA, the CDR3 is TGTGCCAGCAGCCACCCGGGGGTAGGTGGCTACACCTTC.